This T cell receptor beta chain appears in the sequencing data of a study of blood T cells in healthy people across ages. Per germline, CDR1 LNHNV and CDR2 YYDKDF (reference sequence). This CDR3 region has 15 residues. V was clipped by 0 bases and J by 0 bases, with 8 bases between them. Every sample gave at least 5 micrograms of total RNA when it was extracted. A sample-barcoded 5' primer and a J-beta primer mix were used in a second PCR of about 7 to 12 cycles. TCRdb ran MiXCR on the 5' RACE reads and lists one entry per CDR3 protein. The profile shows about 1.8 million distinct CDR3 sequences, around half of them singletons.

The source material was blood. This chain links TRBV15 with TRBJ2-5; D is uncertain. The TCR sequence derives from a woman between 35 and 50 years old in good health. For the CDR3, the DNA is TGTGCCACCAGCAGAGATGCGAGCTACCAAGAGACCCAGTACTTC. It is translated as CATSRDASYQETQYF.